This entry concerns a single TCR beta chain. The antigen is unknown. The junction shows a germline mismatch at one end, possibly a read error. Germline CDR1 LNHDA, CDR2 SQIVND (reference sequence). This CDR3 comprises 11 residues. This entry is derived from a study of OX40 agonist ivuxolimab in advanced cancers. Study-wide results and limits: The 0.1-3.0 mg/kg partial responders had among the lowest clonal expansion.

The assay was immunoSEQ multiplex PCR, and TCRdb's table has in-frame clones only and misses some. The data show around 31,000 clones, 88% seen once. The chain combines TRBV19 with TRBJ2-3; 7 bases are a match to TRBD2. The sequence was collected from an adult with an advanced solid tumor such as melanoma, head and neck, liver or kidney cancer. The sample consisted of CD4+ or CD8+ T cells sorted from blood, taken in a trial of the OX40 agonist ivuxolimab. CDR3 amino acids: CASSGAGVQNF. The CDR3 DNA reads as TGTGCCAGTAGTGGGGCGGGAGTTCAAAATTTT.